This T cell receptor (beta chain) was found in a study of T-cell memory formation after mild COVID-19. Study-level findings and limits: CD4+ contracting clones were found mainly in CM and EM, and CD8+ ones in EMRA. Pre-infection memory contained some responding clones, which suggested that cross-reactive memory had joined.

Note on this clonotype: As yet, its antigen is unknown.

J gave up 11 bases and V 4 bases, and 15 bases lay outside the gene matches. CDR1 is SQVTM, CDR2 ANQGSEA, per germline. This CDR3 has 16 amino acids. TCRdb reprocessed the 5' RACE reads via MiXCR and lists one record per CDR3 protein. The top ten clones hold around 20% of a sample with some 310,000 distinct CDR3 sequences, more than 20% of them seen once. The sample was PBMCs or a T cell subset sorted from them (not recorded which). The TCR comes from a man between 18 and 35 years old who had mild COVID-19 (a few samples of this study predate the infection). Cell type and time point are not known. The J gene is TRBJ2-1, the V gene TRBV29-1; TRBD2 agrees at 12 bases. In DNA, the CDR3 is TGCAGCGTTGCCCCTAGCGGGGGGGCAGGGCTGCTTAAGCAGTTCTTC. Its protein is CSVAPSGGAGLLKQFF.